These 23 T cell receptor beta chains share one sample of origin, sequenced in a study of beta chain features in type 1 diabetes. As every portion of the isolated RNA was reverse transcribed, the sequencing read expressed TCRB transcripts. Here immunoSEQ multiplex PCR was the method, and the copy in TCRdb shows in-frame clones only, minus some. The sample lists roughly 130,000 clones, approximately 9.2% occurring once. Material for sequencing was central memory CD4+ T cells from blood. These receptors were collected from a man between 18 and 35 years old in good health.

This clone showed up just a few times. This chain uses TRBV18 with TRBJ2-7; 9 positions match TRBD1. The V gene end was trimmed by 8 bases and the J gene end by 3 bases; junction bases not matched to a gene: 5. This CDR3 has 13 amino acids. Germline CDR1 KGHSH, CDR2 LQKENI. The CDR3 coding sequence is TGTGCCAGCACCGGGACAGGGAGCTACGAGCAGTACTTC. This translates into CASTGTGSYEQYF. The whole variable domain, filled in from reference TRBV18 and TRBJ2-7, reads NAGVMQNPRHLVRRRGQEARLRCSPMKGHSHVYWYRQLPEEGLKFMVYLQKENIIDESGMPKERFSAEFPKEGPSILRIQQVVRGDSAAYFCASTGTGSYEQYFGPGTRLTVT.

The chain uses TRBV7-6 and TRBJ2-2, with 7 nucleotides matching TRBD1. The CDR3 has 15 amino acids. Losses at the gene ends were 5 bases for V and 4 bases for J; bases not matched to a gene: 7. The germline gives CDR1 SGHVS, CDR2 FNYEAQ. The CDR3 reads CASSPTGVSTGELFF. CDR3 nucleotide sequence: TGTGCCAGCAGCCCAACAGGGGTTAGCACCGGGGAGCTGTTTTTT.

The J gene is TRBJ2-2, the V gene TRBV28, with D maybe TRBD1 (6 bases). CDR3 size: 12 residues. The V and J ends lost 10 bases and 5 bases respectively, with 11 bases between them. Germline CDR1 is MDHEN and CDR2 is SYDVKM. In nucleotides, the CDR3 is TGTGCCATCAACAGGGTTACCGGGGAGCTGTTTTTT. Its translation is CAINRVTGELFF.

This clone was counted between two and nine times. The gene calls are TRBV9 and TRBJ2-5; 7 nucleotides align to TRBD2. V lost 0 bases, J lost 2 bases, and 4 bases stayed unmatched. This CDR3 comprises 15 residues. Germline V gives CDR1 SGDLS, CDR2 YYNGEE. CDR3 in amino acids: CASSVGGTTQETQYF. CDR3 DNA sequence: TGTGCCAGCAGCGTAGGTGGGACTACTCAAGAGACCCAGTACTTC.

This clone has only a few counts. The chain has TRBV7-8 and TRBJ1-5; TRBD1 agrees at 8 bases. With 5 bases clipped from V and 4 bases from J, the junction kept 4 bases outside the gene matches. The CDR3 sequence is 14 residues long. Germline V gives CDR1 SGHVS, CDR2 FQNEAQ. DNA for the CDR3: TGTGCCAGCAGCCTTACAGGGGGTAATCAGCCCCAGCATTTT. Translation gives CASSLTGGNQPQHF.

This clone was found a few times. The J gene is TRBJ1-1, the V gene TRBV5-1; D unclear. Trimming pared 0 bases from V and 1 base from J, leaving 7 bases between. This CDR3 is built from 14 residues. CDR1 is SGHRS and CDR2 is YFSETQ in the germline V gene. In DNA, the CDR3 is TGCGCCAGCAGCTTGGTAGCTGGGAACACTGAAGCTTTCTTT. Translated: CASSLVAGNTEAFF.

This clone was seen more than once but under ten times. The gene calls are TRBV6-5 and TRBJ2-7; D is perhaps TRBD1 (6 bases). Deletions cut 8 bases from V and 0 bases from J, with 14 bases between. This CDR3 is built from 14 residues. Per the germline V gene, CDR1 is MNHEY and CDR2 is SVGAGI. CDR3 bases: TGTGCCAGCGGATCCCGGGACACCTCCTACGAGCAGTACTTC. Encoded protein: CASGSRDTSYEQYF.

This clone has a handful of counts. The rearrangement links TRBV9 to TRBJ1-4; D unresolved. V was pared by 3 bases and J by 0 bases, with 6 bases between. The germline CDR1 and CDR2 sequences are SGDLS and YYNGEE. This CDR3 is 14 amino acids long. The CDR3 is CASSAGTTNEKLFF. The CDR3 DNA is TGTGCCAGCAGCGCCGGGACAACTAATGAAAAACTGTTTTTT.

This clone was observed a few times. The V and J genes are TRBV30 and TRBJ1-5; 11 positions match TRBD1. The CDR3 spans 19 residues. Germline V gives CDR1 GTSNPN, CDR2 SVGIG (reference sequence). V was clipped by 0 bases and J by 6 bases; unmatched bases: 16. Written as DNA, the CDR3 is TGTGCCTGGAGTGTACTTCCGGGACAGGGGGAAATTGTTGGTCAGCCCCAGCATTTT. It is translated as CAWSVLPGQGEIVGQPQHF.

The chain uses TRBV6-6 and TRBJ1-5; D possibly corresponds to TRBD1 (5 bases). The V gene lost 5 bases and the J gene lost 6 bases, with 17 bases spanning the gap. The length of the CDR3 is 15 residues. Germline loops: CDR1 MNHNY, CDR2 SVGAGI (reference sequence). The CDR3 sequence: CASSLAAGGGQPQHF. The CDR3 nucleotides read TGTGCCAGCAGTCTCGCGGCGGGGGGAGGTCAGCCCCAGCATTTT.

The V call is TRBV19, the J call TRBJ1-2; D is possibly TRBD1 (5 bases). Per germline, CDR1 LNHDA and CDR2 SQIVND (reference sequence). Trimming removed 4 bases from V and 5 bases from J, with 14 bases in between. The CDR3 has 14 residues. CDR3 sequence reads: CASSNGARVYGYTF. The CDR3 DNA follows: TGTGCCAGTAGTAATGGGGCCAGGGTTTATGGCTACACCTTC.

The table lists this clone with a few counts. The J gene is TRBJ2-1, the V gene TRBV6-5; D is unresolved. This CDR3 region has 16 residues. Germline V CDR1 and CDR2: MNHEY, SVGAGI. Deletions cut 4 bases from V and 4 bases from J, with 17 bases between. The CDR3 coding sequence is TGTGCCAGCAGTTCGCACACCGCCAACGTTTACAATGAGCAGTTCTTC. This codes for CASSSHTANVYNEQFF.

The sample holds many counts of this clone. This chain uses TRBV30 with TRBJ2-7; maybe TRBD1 (6 bases). Germline V gene sequence: CDR1 GTSNPN, CDR2 SVGIG (reference sequence). This CDR3 has 13 amino acids. V dropped 2 bases and J dropped 2 bases, with 10 bases sitting between them. In DNA, the CDR3 is TGTGCCTGGAGTTCGGACAGCACCTACGAGCAGTACTTC. It specifies CAWSSDSTYEQYF.

This clone occurred a few times. The genes are TRBV5-6 and TRBJ1-6, with a tentative D call TRBD1 (5 bases). The CDR3 loop spans 13 amino acids. V was shortened by 3 bases and J by 9 bases, with 10 bases between the two germline ends. CDR1 is SGHDT and CDR2 is YYEEEE in the germline V gene. The CDR3 DNA reads TGTGCCAGCAGCTACGTTCAGGGTTCACCCCTCCACTTT. Its protein is CASSYVQGSPLHF.

This clone appeared a few times. The chain is built from TRBV28 and TRBJ1-3; D ambiguous. The V gene lost 7 bases and the J gene lost 0 bases, with 13 bases spanning the gap. Germline V CDR1 and CDR2: MDHEN, SYDVKM. There are 15 residues in the CDR3. The CDR3, as DNA: TGTGCCAGCATCCAGGCAGCTTACTCTGGAAACACCATATATTTT. This translates into CASIQAAYSGNTIYF.

This chain joins TRBV5-4 and TRBJ2-2; TRBD1 aligns across 8 bases. This CDR3 region has 15 residues. The germline gives CDR1 SGHNT, CDR2 YYREEE (reference sequence). J gave up 2 bases and V 7 bases, and 7 bases lay outside the gene matches. The CDR3 protein is CASVQTGVNTGELFF. The CDR3 nucleotides are TGTGCCAGCGTCCAGACAGGGGTCAACACCGGGGAGCTGTTTTTT.

The chain's CDR3 is CASSRPGEGGLGGYTF. Written as DNA, the CDR3 is TGCGCCAGCAGCCGACCGGGGGAGGGGGGTTTGGGTGGCTACACCTTC. V and J are TRBV4-3 and TRBJ1-2, with TRBD1 as a possible D gene (6 bases). The CDR3 contains 16 residues. Germline V gene data show CDR1 as LGHNA and CDR2 as YSLEER. V lost 4 bases, J lost 7 bases, and 22 bases lay in between.

This clone was seen at least ten times. This rearrangement joins TRBV23-1 to TRBJ1-6; a possible D gene is TRBD1 (6 bases). TRBV23-1 is known as an ORF, though its function is uncertain. The CDR3 loop spans 15 amino acids. The V gene lost 3 bases and the J gene lost 10 bases, with 16 bases spanning the gap. The CDR3: CASSHRTAKGSPLHF. In DNA, the CDR3 is TGCGCCAGCAGTCATCGGACAGCCAAGGGATCACCCCTCCACTTT.

In this sample, this clone turned up a few times. The chain is built from TRBV9 and TRBJ1-3, with D hard to call. The CDR3 length is 15 residues. Germline V gives CDR1 SGDLS, CDR2 YYNGEE. Deletions cut 4 bases from V and 0 bases from J, with 11 bases between. This CDR3 is CASSPYRSSGNTIYF. CDR3 in DNA: TGTGCCAGCAGCCCCTATCGGAGCTCTGGAAACACCATATATTTT.

The rearrangement joins TRBV19 to TRBJ2-3, with TRBD2 identical over 9 bases. The CDR3 has 15 residues. Germline loops: CDR1 LNHDA, CDR2 SQIVND (reference sequence). The V gene end was trimmed by 3 bases and the J gene end by 4 bases; junction bases not matched to a gene: 5. DNA of the CDR3: TGTGCCAGTAGTATTCTCGGCGGGGGGGCAGATACGCAGTATTTT. It is translated as CASSILGGGADTQYF.

The rearrangement links TRBV19 to TRBJ2-7; D is undetermined. Germline CDR1 reads LNHDA; CDR2 reads SQIVND (reference sequence). The CDR3 is 12 residues long. The V end was cut by 4 bases, the J end by 4 bases, with 8 bases between. DNA of the CDR3: TGTGCCAGTAGTAATAACAGATACGAGCAGTACTTC. Amino acid sequence: CASSNNRYEQYF.

Worth noting for this clone: The same CDR3 is also encoded by other DNA sequences in this sample. The chain employs TRBV18 and TRBJ2-1, with 9 bases matching TRBD1. J gave up 9 bases and V 3 bases, and 3 bases lay outside the gene matches. Germline V gives CDR1 KGHSH, CDR2 LQKENI. The CDR3 length is 13 residues. CDR3 sequence (DNA): TGTGCCAGCTCACCGGGACAGGGCGGTGAGCAGTTCTTC. It yields the protein CASSPGQGGEQFF.

In this sample, this clone turned up a few times. The V and J genes are TRBV11-1 and TRBJ2-7; 8 positions agree with TRBD1. V trimming: 5 bases; J trimming: 4 bases; junction bases outside the gene matches: 10. Germline CDR1 is SGHAT and CDR2 is FQDESV (reference sequence). The CDR3 spans 15 residues. In DNA, the CDR3 is TGTGCCAGCAGCCAAGGACAGGGAGGATTTTACGAGCAGTACTTC. Protein sequence: CASSQGQGGFYEQYF.